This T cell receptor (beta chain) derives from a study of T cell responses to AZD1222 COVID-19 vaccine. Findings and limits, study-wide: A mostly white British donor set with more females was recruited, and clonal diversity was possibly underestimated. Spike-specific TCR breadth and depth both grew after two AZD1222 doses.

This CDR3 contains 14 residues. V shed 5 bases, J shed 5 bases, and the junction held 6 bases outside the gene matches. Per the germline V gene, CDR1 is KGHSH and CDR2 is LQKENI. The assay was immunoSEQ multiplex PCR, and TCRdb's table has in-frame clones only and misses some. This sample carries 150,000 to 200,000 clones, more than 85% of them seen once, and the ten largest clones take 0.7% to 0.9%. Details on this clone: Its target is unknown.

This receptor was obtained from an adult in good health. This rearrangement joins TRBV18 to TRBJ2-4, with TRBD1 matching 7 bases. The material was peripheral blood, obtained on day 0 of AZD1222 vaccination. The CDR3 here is CASSSTGAENIQYF. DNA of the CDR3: TGTGCCAGCTCATCTACAGGGGCCGAAAACATTCAGTACTTC.